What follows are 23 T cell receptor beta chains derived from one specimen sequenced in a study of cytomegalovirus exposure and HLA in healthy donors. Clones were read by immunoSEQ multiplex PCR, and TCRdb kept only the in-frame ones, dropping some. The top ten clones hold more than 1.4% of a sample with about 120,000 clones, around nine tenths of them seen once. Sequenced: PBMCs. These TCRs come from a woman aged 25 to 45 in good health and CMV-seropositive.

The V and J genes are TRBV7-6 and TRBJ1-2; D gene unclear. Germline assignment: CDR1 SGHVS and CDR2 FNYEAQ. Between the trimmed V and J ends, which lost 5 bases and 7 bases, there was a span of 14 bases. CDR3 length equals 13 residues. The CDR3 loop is CASSRIRSRGYTF. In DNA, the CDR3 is TGTGCCAGCAGCCGAATCCGGTCTCGTGGCTACACCTTC.

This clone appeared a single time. The CDR3 nucleotides are TGTGCCAGCTCAGACAGGGCAACTGAAGCTTTCTTT. Translated, it gives CASSDRATEAFF. J is TRBJ1-1 and V is TRBV18; the match to TRBD1 covers 7 bases. V dropped 5 bases and J dropped 5; count of bases not matched to a gene: 2. The CDR3 contains 12 residues. Germline V gene sequence: CDR1 KGHSH, CDR2 LQKENI.

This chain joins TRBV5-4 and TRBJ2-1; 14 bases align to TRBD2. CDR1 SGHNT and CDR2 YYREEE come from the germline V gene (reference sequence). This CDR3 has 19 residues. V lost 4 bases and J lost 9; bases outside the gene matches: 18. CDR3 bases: TGTGCCAGCAGCCCGCCGGGACTAGCGGGAGTAAATCGGGTACGTGAGCAGTTCTTC. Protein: CASSPPGLAGVNRVREQFF. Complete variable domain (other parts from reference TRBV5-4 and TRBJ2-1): ETGVTQSPTHLIKTRGQQVTLRCSSQSGHNTVSWYQQALGQGPQFIFQYYREEENGRGNFPPRFSGLQFPNYSSELNVNALELDDSALYLCASSPPGLAGVNRVREQFFGPGTRLTVL.

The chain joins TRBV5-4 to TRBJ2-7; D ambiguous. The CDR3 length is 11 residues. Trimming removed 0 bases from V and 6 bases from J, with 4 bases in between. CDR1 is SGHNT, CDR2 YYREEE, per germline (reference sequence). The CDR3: CASSLAFEQYF. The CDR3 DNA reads TGTGCCAGCAGCTTGGCCTTCGAGCAGTACTTC.

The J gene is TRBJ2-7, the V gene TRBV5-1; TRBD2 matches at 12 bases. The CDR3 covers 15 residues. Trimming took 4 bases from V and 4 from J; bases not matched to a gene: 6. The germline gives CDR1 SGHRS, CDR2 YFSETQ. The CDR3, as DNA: TGCGCCAGCAGCGTTGGTGGGACTAGCGGGTACGAGCAGTACTTC. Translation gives CASSVGGTSGYEQYF.

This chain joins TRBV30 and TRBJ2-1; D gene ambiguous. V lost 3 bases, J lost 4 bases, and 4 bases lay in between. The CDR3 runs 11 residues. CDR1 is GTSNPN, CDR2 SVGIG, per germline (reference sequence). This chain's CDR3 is CAWSPYNEQFF. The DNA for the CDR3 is TGTGCCTGGAGCCCGTACAATGAGCAGTTCTTC.

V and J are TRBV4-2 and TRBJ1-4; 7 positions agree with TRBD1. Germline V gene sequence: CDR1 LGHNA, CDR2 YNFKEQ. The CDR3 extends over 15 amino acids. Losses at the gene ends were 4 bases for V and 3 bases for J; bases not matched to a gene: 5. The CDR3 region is CASSREGTANEKLFF. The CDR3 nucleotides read TGTGCCAGCAGCCGAGAAGGGACAGCTAATGAAAAACTGTTTTTT.

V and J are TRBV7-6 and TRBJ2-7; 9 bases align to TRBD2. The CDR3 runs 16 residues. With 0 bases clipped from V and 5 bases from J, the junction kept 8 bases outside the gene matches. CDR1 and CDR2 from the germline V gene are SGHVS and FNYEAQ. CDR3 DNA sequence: TGTGCCAGCAGCTTAGCGGCTAGCGGGATCCCTAACGAGCAGTACTTC. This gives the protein CASSLAASGIPNEQYF.

The CDR3 protein is CASSQDRASYEQYF. The CDR3 nucleotides are TGCGCCAGCAGCCAAGACAGGGCCTCCTACGAGCAGTACTTC. This chain connects TRBV4-3 to TRBJ2-7; perhaps TRBD1 as D (5 bases). Per the germline V gene, CDR1 is LGHNA and CDR2 is YSLEER. This CDR3 has 14 residues. With 0 bases removed from V and 0 bases from J, the gap between germline ends came to 6 bases.

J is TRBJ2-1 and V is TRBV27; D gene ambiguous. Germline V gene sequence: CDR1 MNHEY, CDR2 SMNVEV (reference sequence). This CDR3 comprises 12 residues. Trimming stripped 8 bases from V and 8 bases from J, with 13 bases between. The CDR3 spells CASQVTSDEQFF. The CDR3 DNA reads TGTGCCAGCCAAGTTACGAGCGATGAGCAGTTCTTC.

The CDR3: CASSLSGGGTQYF. The DNA for the CDR3 is TGTGCCAGCAGTCTGTCAGGCGGAGGTACGCAGTATTTT. The J gene is TRBJ2-3, the V gene TRBV7-9; possibly TRBD2 for D (5 bases). The germline CDR1 and CDR2 sequences are SEHNR and FQNEAQ (reference sequence). V lost 6 bases and J lost 8, with 15 bases in between. The CDR3 has 13 residues.

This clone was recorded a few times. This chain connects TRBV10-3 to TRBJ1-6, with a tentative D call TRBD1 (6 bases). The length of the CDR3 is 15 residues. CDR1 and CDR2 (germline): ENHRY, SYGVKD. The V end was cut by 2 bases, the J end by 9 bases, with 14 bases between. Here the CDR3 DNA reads TGTGCCATCAGTGAGGAGGGGACACGGTCTTCACCCCTCCACTTT. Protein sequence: CAISEEGTRSSPLHF.

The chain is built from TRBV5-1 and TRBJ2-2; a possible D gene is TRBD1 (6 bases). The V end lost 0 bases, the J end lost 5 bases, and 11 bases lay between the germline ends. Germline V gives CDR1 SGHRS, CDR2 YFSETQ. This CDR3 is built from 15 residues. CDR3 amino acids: CASSLVPGETGELFF. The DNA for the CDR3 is TGCGCCAGCAGCTTGGTGCCAGGGGAAACCGGGGAGCTGTTTTTT.

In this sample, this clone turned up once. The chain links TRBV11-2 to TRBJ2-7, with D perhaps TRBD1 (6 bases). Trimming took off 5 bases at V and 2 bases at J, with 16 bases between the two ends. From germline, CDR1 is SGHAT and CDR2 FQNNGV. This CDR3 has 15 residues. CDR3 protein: CASSRGQSVPYEQYF. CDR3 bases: TGTGCCAGCAGCCGTGGACAGTCCGTCCCCTACGAGCAGTACTTC.

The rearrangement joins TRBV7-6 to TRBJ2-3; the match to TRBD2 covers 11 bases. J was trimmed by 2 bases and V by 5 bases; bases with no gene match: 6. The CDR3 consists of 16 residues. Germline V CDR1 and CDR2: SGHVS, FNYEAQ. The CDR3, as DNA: TGTGCCAGCAGCCTCCGGGGACTAGCGGTCACAGATACGCAGTATTTT. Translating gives CASSLRGLAVTDTQYF.

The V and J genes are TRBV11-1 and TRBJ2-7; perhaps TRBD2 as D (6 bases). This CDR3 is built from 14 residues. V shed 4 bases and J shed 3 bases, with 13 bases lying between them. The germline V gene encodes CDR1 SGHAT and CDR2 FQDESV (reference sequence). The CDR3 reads CASSSLREDYEQYF. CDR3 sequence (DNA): TGTGCCAGCAGCTCCCTGAGGGAGGACTACGAGCAGTACTTC.

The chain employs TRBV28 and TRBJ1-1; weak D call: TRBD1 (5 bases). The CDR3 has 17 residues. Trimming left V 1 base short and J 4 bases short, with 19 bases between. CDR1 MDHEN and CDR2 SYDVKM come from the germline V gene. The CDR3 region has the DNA TGTGCCAGCAGTTTATTATCTTGGGCAGGGTCGGGCACTGAAGCTTTCTTT. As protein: CASSLLSWAGSGTEAFF.

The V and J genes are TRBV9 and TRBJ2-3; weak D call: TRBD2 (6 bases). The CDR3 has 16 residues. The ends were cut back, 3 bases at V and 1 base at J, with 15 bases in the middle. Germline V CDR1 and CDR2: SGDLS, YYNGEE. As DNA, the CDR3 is TGTGCCAGCAGCGGCTCTAGCGCCGGCGGCACAGATACGCAGTATTTT. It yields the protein CASSGSSAGGTDTQYF.

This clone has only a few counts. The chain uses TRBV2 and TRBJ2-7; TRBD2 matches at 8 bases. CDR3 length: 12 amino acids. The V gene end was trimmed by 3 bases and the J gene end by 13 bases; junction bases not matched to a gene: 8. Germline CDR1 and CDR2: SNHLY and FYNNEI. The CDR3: CASSDPGGRTYF. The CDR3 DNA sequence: TGTGCCAGCAGTGACCCCGGCGGGAGGACATACTTC. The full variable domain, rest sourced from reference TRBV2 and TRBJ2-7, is EPEVTQTPSHQVTQMGQEVILRCVPISNHLYFYWYRQILGQKVEFLVSFYNNEISEKSEIFDDQFSVERPDGSNFTLKIRSTKLEDSAMYFCASSDPGGRTYFGPGTRLTVT.

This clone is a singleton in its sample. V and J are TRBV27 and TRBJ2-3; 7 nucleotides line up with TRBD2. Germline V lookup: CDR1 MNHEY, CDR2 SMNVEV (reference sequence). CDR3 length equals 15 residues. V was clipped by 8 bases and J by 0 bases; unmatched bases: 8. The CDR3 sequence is CASSSTAGSTDTQYF. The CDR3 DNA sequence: TGTGCCAGCTCCTCTACAGCGGGGAGCACAGATACGCAGTATTTT.

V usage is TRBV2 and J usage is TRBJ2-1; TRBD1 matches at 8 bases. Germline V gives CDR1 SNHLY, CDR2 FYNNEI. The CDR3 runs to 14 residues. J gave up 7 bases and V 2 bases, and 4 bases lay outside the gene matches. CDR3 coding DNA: TGTGCCAGCAGTGAAAGGACAGGGTGGAATGAGCAGTTCTTC. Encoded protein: CASSERTGWNEQFF.

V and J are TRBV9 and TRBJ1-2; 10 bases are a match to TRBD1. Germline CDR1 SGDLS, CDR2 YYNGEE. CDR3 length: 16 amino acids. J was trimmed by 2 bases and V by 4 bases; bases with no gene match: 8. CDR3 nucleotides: TGTGCCAGCAGCCAGACCGGGACAGGGGCGAACTATGGCTACACCTTC. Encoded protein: CASSQTGTGANYGYTF.

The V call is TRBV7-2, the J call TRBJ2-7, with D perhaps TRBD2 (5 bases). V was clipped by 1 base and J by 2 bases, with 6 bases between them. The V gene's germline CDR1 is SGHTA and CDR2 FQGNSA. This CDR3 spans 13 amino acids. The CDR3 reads CASSLGGPYEQYF. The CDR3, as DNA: TGTGCCAGCAGCTTAGGCGGGCCCTACGAGCAGTACTTC.